Shown below are 3 T cell receptor beta chains from a single sample sequenced in a study of Ad26.COV2.S vaccination and SARS-CoV-2 variants. Assay: immunoSEQ multiplex PCR; the TCRdb copy retains only in-frame clones and omits some. The data hold some 450,000 clones, with 90% observed a single time. Treatment denoted: about 20 received Ad26.COV2.S at low or high dose, single or two shots; 5 received placebo; per-sample allocation not given. Specimens were obtained on day 63 following the first vaccine or placebo injection. The source was peripheral blood, collected in a trial of Ad26.COV2.S vaccine versus placebo. The receptors stem from a person aged 18 to 65 who received the Ad26.COV2.S COVID-19 vaccine or a placebo.

The CDR3, as DNA: TGTGCCAGCAGCCGAACCGGGACTATTAGCTCCTACAATGAGCAGTTCTTC. Translated: CASSRTGTISSYNEQFF. The genes are TRBV6-2 or TRBV6-3 and TRBJ2-1; TRBD2 matches 7 bases. The junction had 11 bases not matched to a gene; V was cut back by 6 bases and J by 0 bases. CDR1 and CDR2 from the germline V gene are MNHEY and SVGEGT. There are 17 residues in the CDR3.

This rearrangement joins TRBV9 to TRBJ2-5; 7 bases agree with TRBD1. The germline gives CDR1 SGDLS, CDR2 YYNGEE. V shed 3 bases and J 4 bases; nucleotides not matched to a gene: 9. The CDR3 is made up of 15 amino acids. CDR3 region: CASSERNRGSETQYF. DNA for the CDR3: TGTGCCAGCAGCGAAAGAAACAGGGGCTCAGAGACCCAGTACTTC.

This chain joins TRBV6-5 and TRBJ2-7; D is unclear. This CDR3 spans 15 amino acids. Per germline, CDR1 MNHEY and CDR2 SVGAGI. V was trimmed by 5 bases and J by 2 bases, leaving 16 bases between them. CDR3 sequence: CASSTGRSSTYEQYF. The CDR3 bases are TGTGCCAGCAGTACCGGACGGAGTTCTACCTACGAGCAGTACTTC.